What follows are 22 T cell receptor beta chains derived from one specimen sequenced in a study of cytomegalovirus exposure and HLA in healthy donors. Profiled with immunoSEQ multiplex PCR; TCRdb holds only in-frame clones, not every one. Here the sample spans fewer than 90,000 clones, roughly 94% being singletons. Sequenced input: PBMCs. Receptors were obtained from a woman aged 18 to 35 in good health and CMV-seronegative.

The chain recombines TRBV4-1 with TRBJ2-7; 9 bases line up with TRBD1. Germline lookup yields CDR1 MGHRA and CDR2 YSYEKL. After removal of 1 base from V and 4 bases from J, the junction contained 8 bases not matched to a gene. The CDR3 runs to 16 residues. The DNA for the CDR3 is TGCGCCAGCAGCCAAGTGGCGGACAGGGGAGGGTACGAGCAGTACTTC. Protein product: CASSQVADRGGYEQYF.

The CDR3 is CASSDLPSGTDTQYF. The DNA for the CDR3 is TGTGCCAGCAGTGACCTCCCTTCCGGCACAGATACGCAGTATTTT. J is TRBJ2-3 and V is TRBV6-4, with no clear D. The length of the CDR3 is 15 residues. Trimming pared 2 bases from V and 1 base from J, leaving 10 bases between. In germline, CDR1 is MRHNA, CDR2 SNTAGT.

The CDR3 spells CASSRGEGNVYEQYF. CDR3 bases: TGTGCCAGCAGCAGGGGGGAGGGAAATGTGTACGAGCAGTACTTC. The gene calls are TRBV7-8 and TRBJ2-7, with D perhaps TRBD2 (7 bases). This CDR3 region has 15 residues. Germline CDR1 reads SGHVS; CDR2 reads FQNEAQ. V lost 5 bases and J lost 4, with 18 bases in between.

The chain has TRBV7-9 and TRBJ2-5; D is possibly TRBD1 (5 bases). The V end was cut by 6 bases, the J end by 2 bases, with 13 bases between. The CDR3 extends over 14 amino acids. Germline values: CDR1 SEHNR, CDR2 FQNEAQ (reference sequence). CDR3 amino acids: CASRIKYRQETQYF. CDR3 nucleotides: TGTGCCAGCAGAATAAAGTACAGGCAAGAGACCCAGTACTTC.

The chain recombines TRBV10-3 with TRBJ2-7; a possible D gene is TRBD2 (7 bases). V was cut by 4 bases and J by 6 bases, with 19 bases left in between. CDR3 length equals 15 residues. The germline gives CDR1 ENHRY, CDR2 SYGVKD. The CDR3 DNA follows: TGTGCCATCAGTGTAGGGGGAGGGCCCTCGGGCGAGCAGTACTTC. This gives the protein CAISVGGGPSGEQYF.

The V and J genes are TRBV5-1 and TRBJ2-1; TRBD2 is a possible D gene (6 bases). The CDR3 runs to 15 residues. CDR1 and CDR2 (germline): SGHRS, YFSETQ. V lost 1 base and J 7 bases, leaving 15 bases between the germline ends. The CDR3 loop is CASSLREGGMNEQFF. CDR3 DNA sequence: TGCGCCAGCAGCTTGCGTGAGGGCGGGATGAATGAGCAGTTCTTC.

The rearrangement uses TRBV28 and TRBJ2-3, with D possibly being TRBD2 (5 bases). Germline lookup yields CDR1 MDHEN and CDR2 SYDVKM. The CDR3 consists of 16 residues. Trimming shortened V by 0 bases and J by 2 bases, and 12 bases separated the two germline ends. CDR3 protein: CASSLWSSGFTDTQYF. The CDR3 nucleotides are TGTGCCAGCAGTTTATGGTCCAGCGGATTCACAGATACGCAGTATTTT.

This clone was seen a few times. CDR3 loop: CASSLAPSRAREAFF. CDR3 in DNA: TGCGCCAGCAGCTTGGCTCCCTCCAGGGCGCGGGAAGCTTTCTTT. The chain links TRBV5-1 to TRBJ1-1; maybe TRBD1 (5 bases). V lost 0 bases to trimming and J lost 8 bases, with 17 bases between them. CDR1 is SGHRS, CDR2 YFSETQ, per germline. The CDR3 runs 15 residues.

The chain couples TRBV29-1 to TRBJ1-2; no clear D gene. This CDR3 contains 12 residues. Looked up from germline, CDR1 is SQVTM and CDR2 is ANQGSEA. V lost 0 bases and J 7 bases, leaving 9 bases between the germline ends. CDR3: CSVEDLSVGYTF. CDR3 nucleotides: TGCAGCGTTGAAGATCTCTCCGTTGGCTACACCTTC.

The chain employs TRBV6-7 and TRBJ1-1; 7 bases line up with TRBD1. TRBV6-7 is reported as an ORF; its role is uncertain. J was trimmed by 3 bases and V by 11 bases; bases with no gene match: 9. The CDR3 contains 13 residues. CDR3 loop: CAPEGAFDTEAFF. CDR3 sequence (DNA): TGTGCCCCCGAGGGGGCGTTTGACACTGAAGCTTTCTTT.

This chain connects TRBV5-1 to TRBJ2-7, with 8 positions matching TRBD2. CDR1 is SGHRS, CDR2 YFSETQ, per germline. With 2 bases clipped from V and 3 bases from J, the junction kept 7 bases outside the gene matches. The length of the CDR3 is 15 residues. CDR3 sequence: CASSLSGLEYYEQYF. CDR3 DNA: TGCGCCAGCAGCTTATCGGGACTAGAATACTACGAGCAGTACTTC.

The chain is built from TRBV2 and TRBJ1-5, with TRBD1 matching 12 bases. The CDR3 sequence is 18 residues long. Germline V gene data show CDR1 as SNHLY and CDR2 as FYNNEI. The V segment lost 1 base and the J segment 3 bases; nucleotides outside the gene matches: 7. This CDR3 reads CASSEGDRGLIFNQPQHF. CDR3 nucleotide sequence: TGTGCCAGCAGTGAAGGGGACAGGGGGCTTATTTTCAATCAGCCCCAGCATTTT.

The V and J genes are TRBV6-1 and TRBJ1-3; 7 nucleotides agree with TRBD1. Germline lookup yields CDR1 MNHNS and CDR2 SASEGT. V lost 6 bases to trimming and J lost 0 bases; unmatched junction nucleotides: 5. The CDR3 has 15 residues. The chain's CDR3 is CASSRGTDSGNTIYF. CDR3 coding DNA: TGTGCCAGCAGCCGAGGGACAGACTCTGGAAACACCATATATTTT.

This clone is a singleton in its sample. The rearrangement links TRBV18 to TRBJ1-2; maybe TRBD1 (5 bases). This CDR3 is built from 14 residues. Germline CDR1 and CDR2: KGHSH and LQKENI. Trimming took off 5 bases at V and 4 bases at J, with 14 bases between the two ends. The CDR3 reads CASSSLDSPYGYTF. As DNA, the CDR3 is TGTGCCAGCTCATCCCTAGACAGTCCCTATGGCTACACCTTC.

This clone was seen only once. This chain uses TRBV6-1 with TRBJ1-5; 11 bases align to TRBD1. The V gene end was trimmed by 7 bases and the J gene end by 9 bases; junction bases not matched to a gene: 8. The CDR3 extends over 14 amino acids. Looked up from germline, CDR1 is MNHNS and CDR2 is SASEGT. CDR3 in DNA: TGTGCCAGCACCGAAGGACAGGGGGCGCGGCCCCAGCATTTT. Its translation: CASTEGQGARPQHF.

CDR3 DNA sequence: TGTGCCAGTAAGACAGCTCTGGACTATGGCTACACCTTC. Translation: CASKTALDYGYTF. The chain links TRBV19 to TRBJ1-2, with D perhaps TRBD1 (5 bases). V was pared by 7 bases and J by 3 bases, with 12 bases between. The CDR3 has 13 amino acids. Per the germline V gene, CDR1 is LNHDA and CDR2 is SQIVND (reference sequence).

This clone has just one count. The chain couples TRBV30 to TRBJ2-2; 7 positions agree with TRBD2. CDR1 GTSNPN and CDR2 SVGIG come from the germline V gene (reference sequence). J gave up 4 bases and V 4 bases, and 6 bases lay outside the gene matches. The CDR3 runs to 14 residues. As DNA, the CDR3 is TGTGCCTGGACCCTGACTAGCAGCACCGGGGAGCTGTTTTTT. Amino acid sequence: CAWTLTSSTGELFF.

The rearrangement uses TRBV5-1 and TRBJ1-2; 11 nucleotides agree with TRBD1. Losses at the gene ends were 4 bases for V and 7 bases for J; bases not matched to a gene: 6. The CDR3 is 14 amino acids. CDR1 SGHRS and CDR2 YFSETQ come from the germline V gene. The chain's CDR3 is CASSPTDRGLGYTF. The CDR3 bases are TGCGCCAGCAGCCCAACGGACAGGGGGCTTGGCTACACCTTC.

The CDR3 coding sequence is TGTGCCAGCAGCCCGAGCGGGGGGTTCTACAATGAGCAGTTCTTC. It is translated as CASSPSGGFYNEQFF. The chain combines TRBV5-6 with TRBJ2-1; 9 bases align to TRBD2. Germline CDR1 is SGHDT and CDR2 is YYEEEE. The CDR3 extends over 15 amino acids. J gave up 3 bases and V 4 bases, and 5 bases lay outside the gene matches.

The gene calls are TRBV28 and TRBJ2-1; 8 nucleotides match TRBD2. From germline, CDR1 is MDHEN and CDR2 SYDVKM. The CDR3 runs to 16 residues. The V segment lost 4 bases and the J segment 4 bases; nucleotides outside the gene matches: 9. CDR3: CASSSMTAGAYNEQFF. CDR3 coding DNA: TGTGCCAGCAGTTCCATGACAGCGGGAGCTTACAATGAGCAGTTCTTC.

The chain couples TRBV11-2 to TRBJ2-7, with D unresolved. CDR3 size: 14 residues. Germline loops: CDR1 SGHAT, CDR2 FQNNGV. V lost 5 bases to trimming and J lost 2 bases, with 13 bases between them. CDR3 protein: CASSSLTSTYEQYF. The CDR3 DNA reads TGTGCCAGCAGCAGCCTGACATCGACCTACGAGCAGTACTTC.

This clone was picked up one time. The genes are TRBV4-2 and TRBJ1-5; D gene unclear. Trimming shortened V by 3 bases and J by 4 bases, and 7 bases separated the two germline ends. Per the germline V gene, CDR1 is LGHNA and CDR2 is YNFKEQ. The CDR3 contains 13 residues. CDR3 coding DNA: TGTGCCAGCAGCCAGGCAGCGAATCAGCCCCAGCATTTT. Translation gives CASSQAANQPQHF.